The 22 T cell receptor beta chains reported below all come from one sample, sequenced in a study of blood T cell repertoires in COVID-19. Produced via immunoSEQ multiplex PCR; TCRdb's table is partial and in-frame only. The sample carries under 300,000 clones, more than 75% recorded once. Sequenced: PBMCs or T cells enriched from blood (not recorded which). These receptors originate from a young man who had recovered from COVID-19.

The rearrangement uses TRBV5-6 and TRBJ2-7, with TRBD2 matching 7 bases. The germline CDR1 and CDR2 sequences are SGHDT and YYEEEE. The CDR3 consists of 13 residues. The junction had 5 bases not matched to a gene; V was cut back by 6 bases and J by 2 bases. The CDR3 nucleotides are TGTGCCAGCACCGTGGGGGGGACCTACGAGCAGTACTTC. Its protein is CASTVGGTYEQYF.

J is TRBJ2-1 and V is TRBV19; TRBD2 agrees at 7 bases. The J segment lost 3 bases and the V segment lost 4 bases, leaving 9 bases of the junction unmatched. The germline V gene encodes CDR1 LNHDA and CDR2 SQIVND (reference sequence). This CDR3 has 16 amino acids. CDR3 DNA sequence: TGTGCCAGTAGTAAGGGGCTAGCGGACTACTACAATGAGCAGTTCTTC. Translated, it gives CASSKGLADYYNEQFF.

The chain links TRBV3-1 (or the pseudogene TRBV3-2) to TRBJ2-1, with TRBD2 matching over 14 bases. Unmatched junction bases numbered 4, after V lost 4 bases and J lost 11 bases. The CDR3 is 14 amino acids. Looked up from germline, CDR1 is LGHDT and CDR2 is YNNKEL (reference sequence). CDR3 sequence reads: CASSLGLAGGQQFF. CDR3 DNA: TGTGCCAGCAGCCTCGGACTAGCGGGGGGTCAGCAGTTCTTC.

Turning to this clone: Other DNA sequences in the sample encode the same CDR3. This rearrangement joins TRBV9 to TRBJ2-1, with 7 bases that match TRBD2. The CDR3 contains 15 residues. After removal of 2 bases from V and 0 bases from J, the junction contained 2 bases not matched to a gene. Germline CDR1 SGDLS, CDR2 YYNGEE. CDR3 protein: CASSVGGNSYNEQFF. The CDR3 DNA sequence: TGTGCCAGCAGCGTGGGGGGGAACTCCTACAATGAGCAGTTCTTC.

This clone has just one count. A clone one base away is much larger, so this may be a read error. The sample holds other DNA sequences that translate to the same CDR3. In DNA form, the CDR3 reads TGCGCCCCCCCCACCCACGACCGGGGGGGAGTAAATTCACCCCTCCACTTT. Translation gives CAPPTHDRGGVNSPLHF. The chain carries TRBV7-9 and TRBJ1-6; D possibly corresponds to TRBD1 (5 bases). This CDR3 is built from 17 residues. Germline assignment: CDR1 SEHNR and CDR2 FQNEAQ (reference sequence).

The gene calls are TRBV28 and TRBJ2-7; the D gene is possibly TRBD2 (5 bases). With 4 bases removed from V and 7 bases from J, the gap between germline ends came to 20 bases. This CDR3 comprises 15 residues. CDR1 and CDR2 (germline): MDHEN, SYDVKM. DNA of the CDR3: TGTGCCAGCAGTTGGAGGCGGCAGCCTCCCGGGGAGCAGTACTTC. Protein sequence: CASSWRRQPPGEQYF.

The rearrangement links TRBV11-3 to TRBJ2-3, with D maybe TRBD2 (6 bases). From germline, CDR1 is SGHNT and CDR2 YENEEA. There are 13 residues in the CDR3. Trimming removed 4 bases at V and 4 bases at J, with 9 bases between. CDR3 region: CASSYQRADTQYF. CDR3 coding DNA: TGTGCCAGCAGCTACCAGCGGGCAGATACGCAGTATTTT.

The CDR3 nucleotides are TGTGCCAGCAGCCAAGCCCTGACACCCAACTATGGCTACACCTTC. This codes for CASSQALTPNYGYTF. The chain joins TRBV3-1 (or the pseudogene TRBV3-2) to TRBJ1-2; D not certain. Germline V gene lookup returns CDR1 LGHDT and CDR2 YNNKEL (reference sequence). V lost 1 base, J lost 2 bases, and 11 bases lay in between. The CDR3 extends over 15 amino acids.

V usage is TRBV30 and J usage is TRBJ1-4, with no clear D. CDR3 size: 13 residues. V lost 0 bases and J lost 6, with 8 bases in between. The germline gives CDR1 GTSNPN, CDR2 SVGIG (reference sequence). DNA of the CDR3: TGTGCCTGGAGTGTGACACGCTATGAAAAACTGTTTTTT. It codes for CAWSVTRYEKLFF. Complete variable domain (other parts from reference TRBV30 and TRBJ1-4): SQTIHQWPATLVQPVGSPLSLECTVEGTSNPNLYWYRQAAGRGLQLLFYSVGIGQISSEVPQNLSASRPQDRQFILSSKKLLLSDSGFYLCAWSVTRYEKLFFGSGTQLSVL.

This chain connects TRBV28 to TRBJ1-1; D not resolved. The germline V gene has CDR1 MDHEN and CDR2 SYDVKM. The germline V and J ends were trimmed by 3 bases and 6 bases, with 5 bases remaining between them. This CDR3 region has 11 residues. CDR3 sequence reads: CASSLAAEAFF. CDR3 in DNA: TGTGCCAGCAGTTTGGCGGCTGAAGCTTTCTTT.

This clone occurred once. The J gene is TRBJ1-1, the V gene TRBV7-6; 12 bases match TRBD1. V dropped 1 base and J dropped 5; count of bases not matched to a gene: 5. Germline CDR1 SGHVS, CDR2 FNYEAQ. This CDR3 is built from 16 residues. The CDR3 DNA reads TGTGCCAGCAGCTTAGATGGGACAGGGGGCCGAACTGAAGCTTTCTTT. Translated, it gives CASSLDGTGGRTEAFF.

This chain connects TRBV13 to TRBJ1-1, with D possibly TRBD1 on 5 matching bases. Looked up from germline, CDR1 is PRHDT and CDR2 is FYEKMQ (reference sequence). Trimming stripped 5 bases from V and 4 bases from J, with 17 bases between. The CDR3 extends over 15 amino acids. The CDR3, as DNA: TGTGCCAGCAGCCCCCGTCAGGGCAGTTTCACTGAAGCTTTCTTT. Its protein product is CASSPRQGSFTEAFF.

The rearrangement joins TRBV30 to TRBJ2-3; the D gene is possibly TRBD1 (6 bases). With 8 bases removed from V and 10 bases from J, the gap between germline ends came to 19 bases. Germline V gene sequence: CDR1 GTSNPN, CDR2 SVGIG (reference sequence). The CDR3 is made up of 12 amino acids. The DNA of the CDR3 is TGTGCCGGGACAACGGTGCCCCATTCGCAGTATTTT. Translating it yields CAGTTVPHSQYF.

This chain joins TRBV7-2 and TRBJ1-1; D remains unclear. This CDR3 comprises 14 residues. Germline V gene lookup returns CDR1 SGHTA and CDR2 FQGNSA. V was shortened by 2 bases and J by 1 base, with 8 bases between the two germline ends. The chain's CDR3 is CASSLRQENTEAFF. The CDR3 region has the DNA TGTGCCAGCAGCTTACGACAAGAGAACACTGAAGCTTTCTTT.

The chain couples TRBV18 to TRBJ1-2; D is uncertain. This CDR3 is built from 13 residues. Trimming took off 2 bases at V and 8 bases at J, with 12 bases between the two ends. The V gene's germline CDR1 is KGHSH and CDR2 LQKENI. The CDR3 is CASSPGQLLGYTF. The CDR3 nucleotides are TGTGCCAGCTCACCAGGGCAGCTTCTAGGCTACACCTTC.

A few counts support this clone. This rearrangement joins TRBV27 to TRBJ1-2; D gene ambiguous. V was pared by 3 bases and J by 4 bases, with 15 bases between. Germline V gene sequence: CDR1 MNHEY, CDR2 SMNVEV (reference sequence). This CDR3 is built from 15 residues. CDR3 sequence reads: CASSLAGSPGYGYTF. The CDR3 region has the DNA TGTGCCAGCAGTTTGGCGGGATCCCCAGGCTATGGCTACACCTTC.

The V call is TRBV28, the J call TRBJ1-2; TRBD1 is a possible D gene (6 bases). This CDR3 is built from 16 residues. Deletions cut 4 bases from V and 4 bases from J, with 19 bases between. In germline, CDR1 is MDHEN, CDR2 SYDVKM. The CDR3 bases are TGTGCCAGCAGTTCGATGGGGGGGGCCAATTTCTATGGCTACACCTTC. Translated, it gives CASSSMGGANFYGYTF.

The chain is built from TRBV7-8 and TRBJ2-7; TRBD2 might be the D (5 bases). The CDR3 loop spans 14 amino acids. CDR1 is SGHVS, CDR2 FQNEAQ, per germline. V gave up 4 bases and J gave up 5 bases, with 15 bases separating them. The CDR3 here is CASSWRRDADEQYF. The CDR3 DNA sequence: TGTGCCAGCAGCTGGAGACGGGATGCGGACGAGCAGTACTTC.

This clone was detected a few times. The chain uses TRBV4-2 and TRBJ2-5, with D possibly TRBD2 on 5 matching bases. Germline values: CDR1 LGHNA, CDR2 YNFKEQ. CDR3 length: 16 residues. Trimming removed 0 bases from V and 4 bases from J, with 15 bases in between. This CDR3 reads CASSQDLEGPGETQYF. CDR3 nucleotide sequence: TGTGCCAGCAGCCAAGATCTTGAGGGCCCGGGAGAGACCCAGTACTTC.

With regard to this clone: The sample contains more than one DNA sequence encoding this CDR3. This chain uses TRBV7-9 with TRBJ1-6; TRBD1 is a possible D gene (5 bases). The germline V and J ends were trimmed by 1 base and 7 bases, with 8 bases remaining between them. Looked up from germline, CDR1 is SEHNR and CDR2 is FQNEAQ (reference sequence). This CDR3 spans 14 amino acids. In DNA form, the CDR3 reads TGTGCCAGCAGCTTAGGACAGTTAAATTCACCCCTCCACTTT. Its protein product is CASSLGQLNSPLHF. Drawing the rest from reference TRBV7-9 and TRBJ1-6, the complete variable domain is DTGVSQNPRHKITKRGQNVTFRCDPISEHNRLYWYRQTLGQGPEFLTYFQNEAQLEKSRLLSDRFSAERPKGSFSTLEIQRTEQGDSAMYLCASSLGQLNSPLHFGNGTRLTVT.

The chain has TRBV6-5 and TRBJ1-4; D possibly corresponds to TRBD1 (6 bases). This CDR3 region has 14 residues. Trimming stripped 6 bases from V and 4 bases from J, with 12 bases between. The V gene's germline CDR1 is MNHEY and CDR2 SVGAGI. CDR3 nucleotides: TGTGCCAGCAGGACGGGACAACATAATGAAAAACTGTTTTTT. This sequence encodes CASRTGQHNEKLFF.

The rearrangement joins TRBV4-1 to TRBJ1-1, with unresolved D. The CDR3 runs to 16 residues. Trimming removed 1 base at V and 3 bases at J, with 15 bases between. Germline CDR1 and CDR2: MGHRA and YSYEKL. CDR3 loop: CASSQAGGRAHTEAFF. DNA of the CDR3: TGCGCCAGCAGCCAAGCCGGCGGGAGGGCACACACTGAAGCTTTCTTT.